This passage covers 18 T cell receptor beta chains from one sample sequenced in a study of blood T cell repertoires in COVID-19. The table came from immunoSEQ multiplex PCR; TCRdb's copy has only in-frame clones and leaves some out. The sample lists 400,000 to 550,000 clones, around nine tenths occurring once. Material for sequencing was peripheral blood. These receptors were taken from a woman in her twenties or thirties with acute or convalescent COVID-19.

The rearrangement links TRBV28 to TRBJ1-5, with D unresolved. The germline V gene encodes CDR1 MDHEN and CDR2 SYDVKM. V was clipped by 6 bases and J by 7 bases, with 10 bases between them. This CDR3 is built from 12 residues. The CDR3 DNA reads TGTGCCAGCAGCCTTCCTACGCAGCCCCAGCATTTT. It yields the protein CASSLPTQPQHF.

The chain carries TRBV20-1 and TRBJ2-5, with D possibly matching TRBD2 (5 bases). The germline gives CDR1 DFQATT, CDR2 SNEGSKA (reference sequence). Trimming stripped 8 bases from V and 5 bases from J, with 12 bases between. CDR3 size: 11 residues. The CDR3 DNA reads TGCAGTACCAACCCGGGGGAGACCCAGTACTTC. Translating gives CSTNPGETQYF.

The V gene is TRBV6-5, the J gene TRBJ2-1, with unresolved D. The V end lost 6 bases, the J end lost 0 bases, and 9 bases lay between the germline ends. Germline lookup yields CDR1 MNHEY and CDR2 SVGAGI. This CDR3 is built from 14 residues. CDR3 residues: CASSTESSYNEQFF. The CDR3 DNA reads as TGTGCCAGCAGCACAGAGAGCTCCTACAATGAGCAGTTCTTC.

The chain carries TRBV27 and TRBJ2-1; D is possibly TRBD2 (5 bases). The CDR3 contains 12 residues. CDR1 and CDR2 from the germline V gene are MNHEY and SMNVEV (reference sequence). V was pared by 4 bases and J by 6 bases, with 7 bases between. This chain's CDR3 is CASSYGVNEQFF. The CDR3 nucleotides read TGTGCCAGCAGTTACGGGGTCAATGAGCAGTTCTTC.

A single count supports this clone. The V call is TRBV9, the J call TRBJ2-7; tentative D call: TRBD2 (6 bases). This CDR3 spans 16 amino acids. Looked up from germline, CDR1 is SGDLS and CDR2 is YYNGEE. Trimming took 4 bases from V and 3 from J, leaving 20 bases between them. CDR3 region: CASSPAASGLYYEQYF. The CDR3 DNA is TGTGCCAGCAGCCCAGCTGCCTCGGGACTTTACTACGAGCAGTACTTC.

The chain uses TRBV28 and TRBJ1-5; possible D gene TRBD1, 6 bases. CDR3 length equals 17 residues. Germline V gene sequence: CDR1 MDHEN, CDR2 SYDVKM. V was pared by 6 bases and J by 0 bases, with 18 bases between. CDR3 DNA: TGTGCCAGCAGCTCGGACAGACAAACCGATAGCAATCAGCCCCAGCATTTT. It yields the protein CASSSDRQTDSNQPQHF.

The chain couples TRBV28 to TRBJ1-1; 7 bases fit TRBD1. The V gene end was trimmed by 3 bases and the J gene end by 4 bases; junction bases not matched to a gene: 8. Germline lookup yields CDR1 MDHEN and CDR2 SYDVKM. The CDR3 runs 15 residues. The CDR3 protein is CASSFPHRGRTEAFF. In DNA form, the CDR3 reads TGTGCCAGCAGTTTCCCTCACAGGGGACGCACTGAAGCTTTCTTT.

The chain links TRBV7-8 to TRBJ1-1, with D maybe TRBD1 (6 bases). Trimming stripped 6 bases from V and 6 bases from J, with 14 bases between. Germline V gives CDR1 SGHVS, CDR2 FQNEAQ. The CDR3 totals 13 residues. The CDR3 here is CASSLGGRAEAFF. DNA for the CDR3: TGTGCCAGCAGTTTGGGGGGGCGCGCTGAAGCTTTCTTT. Based on the CDR3 plus reference TRBV7-8 and TRBJ1-1, the full variable domain is GAGVSQSPRYKVAKRGQDVALRCDPISGHVSLFWYQQALGQGPEFLTYFQNEAQLDKSGLPSDRFFAERPEGSVSTLKIQRTQQEDSAVYLCASSLGGRAEAFFGQGTRLTVV.

The rearrangement links TRBV27 to TRBJ2-7; 7 bases are a match to TRBD1. The CDR3 extends over 12 amino acids. CDR1 is MNHEY, CDR2 SMNVEV, per germline (reference sequence). V dropped 6 bases and J dropped 5; count of bases not matched to a gene: 4. The CDR3 protein is CASRSDRDEQYF. The CDR3 coding sequence is TGTGCCAGCAGGTCAGACAGGGACGAGCAGTACTTC.

As regards this clone: An end of the junction does not agree with germline; a read error may underlie this. This chain joins TRBV15 and TRBJ2-3, with 11 bases matching TRBD1. Germline-derived CDR1 and CDR2 are LNHNV and YYDKDF (reference sequence). The CDR3 is 16 residues long. In nucleotides, the CDR3 is TGTGCCACCAGCAGAGATTCCGGGACAGGGGGGCGAGGGCTGAATTTT. It specifies CATSRDSGTGGRGLNF.

The J gene is TRBJ1-2, the V gene TRBV19, with 7 bases that match TRBD1. CDR3 size: 15 residues. Trimming removed 5 bases from V and 6 bases from J; junction bases left unmatched: 12. Germline CDR1 reads LNHDA; CDR2 reads SQIVND (reference sequence). The CDR3 is CASSRRGQGSDGYTF. The CDR3 DNA sequence: TGTGCCAGTAGTCGAAGGGGGCAGGGTTCGGATGGCTACACCTTC.

The rearrangement joins TRBV28 to TRBJ2-3, with TRBD2 matching 7 bases. Germline V lookup: CDR1 MDHEN, CDR2 SYDVKM. J lost 7 bases, V lost 7 bases, and 20 bases had no gene match. This CDR3 has 17 residues. The CDR3 DNA reads as TGTGCCAGCACTTTCCGCTGGGGACTATTCACTCCCAATACGCAGTATTTT. Its protein product is CASTFRWGLFTPNTQYF.

The chain carries TRBV5-5 and TRBJ1-4; D unresolved. V dropped 6 bases and J dropped 0 bases, with 15 bases sitting between them. The CDR3 is 16 residues long. CDR1 and CDR2 from the germline V gene are SGHKS and YYEKEE (reference sequence). The CDR3 nucleotides read TGTGCCAGCACCCCGAGTGGCGGCGCAACTAATGAAAAACTGTTTTTT. Translating it yields CASTPSGGATNEKLFF.

The chain combines TRBV10-2 with TRBJ2-5, with 8 bases aligning to TRBD2. Trimming cost V 6 bases and J 5 bases; bases outside gene matches: 2. In germline, CDR1 is WSHSY, CDR2 SAAADI. CDR3 size: 12 residues. As DNA, the CDR3 is TGCGCCAGCAGCGCTAGCGGGGAGACCCAGTACTTC. Its protein is CASSASGETQYF.

V and J are TRBV6-5 and TRBJ2-5; TRBD2 aligns across 7 bases. With V trimmed by 2 bases and J by 4 bases, 10 bases remained unmatched. The CDR3 contains 16 residues. Germline V gene data show CDR1 as MNHEY and CDR2 as SVGAGI. DNA for the CDR3: TGTGCCAGCAGTTACGGGCGGGGGATAAACTCAGAGACCCAGTACTTC. This gives the protein CASSYGRGINSETQYF.

This chain uses TRBV3-1 (or the pseudogene TRBV3-2) with TRBJ1-2; possible D gene TRBD1, 6 bases. Germline V gene data show CDR1 as LGHDT and CDR2 as YNNKEL (reference sequence). The CDR3 spans 15 residues. V lost 1 base to trimming and J lost 7 bases, with 16 bases between them. Written as DNA, the CDR3 is TGTGCCAGCAGCCAAGGAAATGCGGGGGCGGGTGGCTACACCTTC. Translating it yields CASSQGNAGAGGYTF.

The V and J genes are TRBV4-1 and TRBJ2-1, with D perhaps TRBD1 (6 bases). Trimming removed 4 bases at V and 10 bases at J, with 14 bases between. This CDR3 contains 13 residues. The germline V gene encodes CDR1 MGHRA and CDR2 YSYEKL. CDR3 in amino acids: CASSPGRGNEQFF. DNA for the CDR3: TGCGCCAGCAGCCCCGGTAGGGGGAACGAGCAGTTCTTC.

This clone was seen once. The chain combines TRBV6-5 with TRBJ2-2; D ambiguous. V lost 6 bases and J lost 6, with 8 bases in between. CDR1 MNHEY and CDR2 SVGAGI come from the germline V gene. This CDR3 is built from 12 residues. CDR3 region: CASSPVPGELFF. CDR3 bases: TGTGCCAGCAGCCCCGTCCCCGGGGAGCTGTTTTTT.